These T cell receptor beta chains were read from a single sample in a study of blood T cell repertoires in COVID-19. Measured with immunoSEQ multiplex PCR; TCRdb has only the in-frame clones, and not every one. Of about 380,000 clones listed, around 89% are singletons. The sequencing sample was made of PBMCs or T cells enriched from blood (not recorded which). Every receptor here comes from a young woman who had recovered from COVID-19. The CDR3 runs from the conserved cysteine through the conserved F or W. The order of the fields is J gene, V gene, D gene, clone size, CDR3 length, CDR3 DNA, CDR3 protein. D genes are given only for firm matches. Size values are once, few and many counts, or a class for expanded clones, and some rows have none.

>TRBJ2-1|TRBV5-4|TRBD2|.|13
TGTGCCAGCAGCTTGAAGACTAGCGATGAGCAGTTCTTC
CASSLKTSDEQFF
>TRBJ1-5|TRBV5-8|TRBD1|.|16
TGTGCCAGCAGCCCAGAGACAGGGTCCGGCAATCAGCCCCAGCATTTT
CASSPETGSGNQPQHF
>TRBJ2-1|TRBV4-1|.|.|15
TGCGCCAGCGGCCAAGACGGCACAGATTACAATGAGCAGTTCTTC
CASGQDGTDYNEQFF
>TRBJ1-1|TRBV21-1|.|.|15
.
CASSKAWGAGTEAFF
>TRBJ2-7|TRBV19|.|.|14
TGTGCCAGTAGTATCCTGGCAGGGGCCTACGAGCAGTACTTC
CASSILAGAYEQYF
>TRBJ2-7|TRBV30|TRBD2|.|15
TGTGCCTGGGCCAACCTAGCGGGGGGGCCCTACGAGCAGTACTTC
CAWANLAGGPYEQYF
>TRBJ1-2|TRBV28|.|.|14
TGTGCCAGCAGCCTGATACAGGTGGCGGGAGGCTACACCTTC
CASSLIQVAGGYTF
>TRBJ2-3|TRBV9|.|.|15
TGTGCCAGCAGCTCCGAAGGGGGAAGCACAGATACGCAGTATTTT
CASSSEGGSTDTQYF
>TRBJ2-1|TRBV21-1|.|.|21
TGTGCCAGCAGCAAAGCGCGTCGGCTAGCGGGGGCCATCAGCTCCTACAATGAGCAGTTCTTC
CASSKARRLAGAISSYNEQFF
>TRBJ1-6|TRBV9|TRBD1|.|15
TGTGCCAGCAGCGACGGGACAGGGGGTCTTTCACCCCTCCACTTT
CASSDGTGGLSPLHF
>TRBJ1-2|TRBV3-1/TRBV3-2|TRBD1|.|16
TGTGCCAGCAGCCAAGACGTGGACAGGGGAATGAACGGCTACACCTTC
CASSQDVDRGMNGYTF
>TRBJ2-7|TRBV27|TRBD1|.|15
TGTGCCAGCAGTTCACAGGGGGCCGGTTCCTACGAGCAGTACTTC
CASSSQGAGSYEQYF
>TRBJ2-2|TRBV7-9|TRBD1|few|17
TGTGCCAGCAGCACCCGGGACAGCTTCGCGAACACCGGGGAGCTGTTTTTT
CASSTRDSFANTGELFF
>TRBJ2-6|TRBV23-1|.|.|18
TGCGCCAGGTATTTGCGGGGTCCGGTCGTGTCTGGGGCCAACGTCCTGACTTTC
CARYLRGPVVSGANVLTF
>TRBJ1-4|TRBV6-5|.|.|15
TGTGCCAGCAGTTACCGAGGAGGGGCAGGGGAAAAACTGTTTTTT
CASSYRGGAGEKLFF
>TRBJ1-1|TRBV28|TRBD1|.|14
TGTGCCAGCATTCCTGGACAGGGGGTCACTGAAGCTTTCTTT
CASIPGQGVTEAFF
>TRBJ1-1|TRBV11-2|.|.|13
TGTGCCAGCAGCTTAGGCAGGGTGGGAAAAGCTTTCTTT
CASSLGRVGKAFF
>TRBJ1-6|TRBV19|.|.|18
TGTGCCAGTAGCATAGGTAGAGCATCGAGCTCCTATAATTCACCCCTCCACTTT
CASSIGRASSSYNSPLHF
>TRBJ2-4|TRBV6-5|.|.|14
TGTGCCAGCAGGGGGGGACCGTCGAGTAACATTCAGTACTTC
CASRGGPSSNIQYF
>TRBJ2-7|TRBV9|.|.|15
TGTGCCAGCAGCGTTGGCGGGGACAGTTCCTACGAGCAGTACTTC
CASSVGGDSSYEQYF
>TRBJ2-1|TRBV5-1|.|.|14
TGCGCCAGCAGCTTAACTAGAGAGGGCGATGAGCAGTTCTTC
CASSLTREGDEQFF
>TRBJ2-3|TRBV19|.|.|17
TGTGCCAGTAGTATCGCCCGCGTCCGGGAGAGAACAGATACGCAGTATTTT
CASSIARVRERTDTQYF
>TRBJ1-5|TRBV6-5|.|.|13
TGTGCCAGCTCACGGGGGGTCAATCAGCCCCAGCATTTT
CASSRGVNQPQHF
>TRBJ1-1|TRBV2|.|.|14
TGTGCCAGCAGTGAAGGAAACAGGGAGGGTGAAGCTTTCTTT
CASSEGNREGEAFF
>TRBJ2-3|TRBV18|.|.|13
TGTGCCAGCTCAGCTACAGGGACAGATACGCAGTATTTT
CASSATGTDTQYF
>TRBJ2-5|TRBV3-1/TRBV3-2|TRBD2|.|16
TGTGCCAGCAGCCAGGGGTTAGCGGGGGAGCAAGAGACCCAGTACTTC
CASSQGLAGEQETQYF
>TRBJ2-7|TRBV4-2|.|.|13
TGTGCCAGCAGCCAAGTTCCGTCCTACGAGCAGTACTTC
CASSQVPSYEQYF
>TRBJ1-6|TRBV19|.|.|17
TGTGCCAGTACCCTAACGGGGAGGAGCTCCTATAATTCACCCCTCCACTTT
CASTLTGRSSYNSPLHF
>TRBJ1-4|TRBV5-1|.|.|16
TGCGCCAGCAGCTTGGAGATGGGGCCAACTAATGAAAAACTGTTTTTT
CASSLEMGPTNEKLFF
>TRBJ2-7|TRBV6-1|.|.|12
TGTGCCAGCAGCGAAAACCGGGACAACCCGGACTTC
CASSENRDNPDF
>TRBJ1-4|TRBV30|TRBD1|few|15
TGTGCCTGGACTGCGGGGACAGGGTCTAATGAAAAACTGTTTTTT
CAWTAGTGSNEKLFF
>TRBJ1-1|TRBV28|.|.|12
TGTGCCAGTTCAGGGGTCCTCACTGAAGCTTTCTTT
CASSGVLTEAFF
>TRBJ2-1|TRBV3-1/TRBV3-2|.|.|14
TGTGCCAGCAAGCAGTCCCAGGGAAACACTGAGCAGTTCTTC
CASKQSQGNTEQFF
>TRBJ2-1|TRBV19|TRBD1|.|15
TGTGCCAGTAGTAAAGGACAGGGCCCCCACAATGAGCAGTTCTTC
CASSKGQGPHNEQFF
>TRBJ2-2|TRBV5-1|.|few|18
TGCGCCAGCAGCTGGACTCCCGGGACAACATTGAACACCGGGGAGCTGTTTTTT
CASSWTPGTTLNTGELFF
>TRBJ2-5|TRBV4-1|TRBD2|.|15
TGCGCCAGCAGCCAAGGACTAGCGGGGCAAGAGACCCAGTACTTC
CASSQGLAGQETQYF
>TRBJ1-1|TRBV27|TRBD1|.|19
TGTGCCAGCAGTCGCCAAACCGGGGGACAGGGGGCGTCGGGCACTGAAGCTTTCTTT
CASSRQTGGQGASGTEAFF
>TRBJ2-1|TRBV7-3|TRBD1|.|18
TGTGCCAGCAGCTTCCCCCATGGACAGGTGAGCTCCTACAATGAGCAGTTCTTC
CASSFPHGQVSSYNEQFF
>TRBJ2-1|TRBV19|.|.|11
TGTGCCACCGCCATAGGAGATGAGCAGTTCTTC
CATAIGDEQFF
>TRBJ1-1|TRBV7-9|.|.|13
TGTGCCAGCAGCTTAAAGGGGTTGACTGAAGCTTTCTTT
CASSLKGLTEAFF
>TRBJ1-3|TRBV9|.|once|15
TGTGCCAGCAGCGTAAGCGGGAGTTCTGGAAACACCATATATTTT
CASSVSGSSGNTIYF
>TRBJ2-7|TRBV25-1|.|few|13
TGTGCCAGCAGTGGCGCGGCCAGGGGAGAGCAGTACTTC
CASSGAARGEQYF
>TRBJ2-3|TRBV15|TRBD2|.|19
TGTGCCACCAGCAGAGAACGAAGGGTGGCTAGCGGGGTCACAGATACGCAGTATTTT
CATSRERRVASGVTDTQYF
>TRBJ1-3|TRBV9|.|.|15
TGTGCCAGCAGCGTAGATATTACAGCTGGAAACACCATATATTTT
CASSVDITAGNTIYF
>TRBJ1-6|TRBV3-1/TRBV3-2|.|.|16
TGTGCCAGCAGCCAAGGGTCGGAGGGGTACAGTTCACCCCTCCACTTT
CASSQGSEGYSSPLHF
>TRBJ2-7|TRBV10-1|.|.|15
TGCGCCAGCAGGAGTAAGGGGATCCCGTTCTACGAGCAGTACTTC
CASRSKGIPFYEQYF
>TRBJ1-1|TRBV25-1|TRBD1|.|16
TGTGCCAGCAGTGACGGACAGGTTCAGGGGAGCACTGAAGCTTTCTTT
CASSDGQVQGSTEAFF
>TRBJ1-2|TRBV5-1|.|.|16
TGCGCCAGCAGCTTACATCAGGGAGGTATAGGCTATGGCTACACCTTC
CASSLHQGGIGYGYTF
>TRBJ1-2|TRBV5-6|.|.|13
TGTGCCAGCAGCTCCCTAACGGGGAGCGGCTACACCTTC
CASSSLTGSGYTF
>TRBJ1-6|TRBV3-1/TRBV3-2|.|.|16
TGTGCCAGCAGCCAGGGTGGACAGATCGTTAATTCACCCCTCCACTTT
CASSQGGQIVNSPLHF
>TRBJ1-1|TRBV6-5|.|.|14
TGTGCCAGCAGCCGGGGTTCAAGGTTCACTGAAGCTTTCTTT
CASSRGSRFTEAFF